The rows below give T cell receptor beta chains drawn from one sample of a study of shared clonotypes between healthy human individuals. Measured with immunoSEQ multiplex PCR; TCRdb has only the in-frame clones, and not every one. This sample has roughly 2,000,000 clones; roughly 94% occur once, and the top ten carry 0.95% to 1.5%. Source material: naive CD8+ T cells sorted from blood. Every receptor here comes from a man between 18 and 29 years old in good health. Each CDR3 is given with its conserved first and last residue. The D gene is left open where the match is weak. The size field is filled for only some rows; it gives once, few, many or a size class.

d_call clone_size j_call v_call cdr3_nt cdr3_aa
. . TRBJ2-7 TRBV6-1 TGTGCCAGCTTCGGGCAGGAGGGTTACGAGCAGTACTTC CASFGQEGYEQYF
. . TRBJ1-2 TRBV29-1 TGCAGCGCCAAGCCCTCCGACGGGGCCTATGGCCACACCTTC CSAKPSDGAYGHTF
. . TRBJ1-5 TRBV4-1 TGCGCCAGCAGCCAAGGCGGATACAATCAGCCCCAGCATTTT CASSQGGYNQPQHF
. . TRBJ1-4 TRBV2 TGTGCCAGCAGTGGAGGTCAGGGAAGTGAAAAACTGTTTTTT CASSGGQGSEKLFF
. . TRBJ2-7 TRBV27 TGTGCCAGCAGTTTGGCAATCGACGTGGGCTACGAGCAGTACTTC CASSLAIDVGYEQYF
. . TRBJ1-2 TRBV11-2 TGTGCCAGCAGCTTAGCGCTTAACTATGGCTACACCTTC CASSLALNYGYTF
TRBD2 . TRBJ2-1 TRBV7-8 TGTGCCAGCAGCCAGAGCGGGGGGAATAATGAGCAGTTCTTC CASSQSGGNNEQFF
TRBD1 . TRBJ2-5 TRBV6-1 TGTGCCAGTAGGACAGGGGAGACCCAGTACTTC CASRTGETQYF
TRBD2 . TRBJ2-1 TRBV19 TGTGCCAGTAGTCCCGATAGCGGGGCATCTGGGAATGAGCAGTTCTTC CASSPDSGASGNEQFF
. . TRBJ2-3 TRBV4-1 TGCGCCAGCAGCCAAGTCCGAAGTAGCACAGATACGCAGTATTTT CASSQVRSSTDTQYF
TRBD1 . TRBJ1-4 TRBV30 TGTGCCTGGAGTGATACAGGGGGGGGTAATGAAAAACTGTTTTTT CAWSDTGGGNEKLFF
. . TRBJ2-5 TRBV27 TGTGCCAGCAGTTTGAGGGACTCTGCGACCCAGTACTTC CASSLRDSATQYF
. . TRBJ1-2 TRBV7-9 TGTGCCAGCAATCCTCAGGGGTCTGGTGGCTACACCTTC CASNPQGSGGYTF
TRBD1 once TRBJ2-3 TRBV27 TGTGCCAGCACCCTACAGGGGAGCACAGATACGCAGTATTTT CASTLQGSTDTQYF
TRBD1 . TRBJ2-2 TRBV5-6 TGTGCCAGCAGCTTGCATACCGGGACAGGGTTTACCGGGGAGCTGTTTTTT CASSLHTGTGFTGELFF
. once TRBJ2-7 TRBV18 TGTGCCAGCTCACCACAGGGTTTTCACTACGAGCAGTACTTC CASSPQGFHYEQYF
. . TRBJ2-1 TRBV6-5 TGTGCCAGCAGCGGGACAAGCTACAATGAGCAGTTCTTC CASSGTSYNEQFF
TRBD1 . TRBJ2-2 TRBV6-1 TGTGCCAGCAGTGAATTACAGGGGGCAGGCACCGGGGAGCTGTTTTTT CASSELQGAGTGELFF
. once TRBJ2-7 TRBV19 TGTGCCAGTAGTACTGCGGGACAGAAGTACGAGCAGTACTTC CASSTAGQKYEQYF
. once TRBJ2-3 TRBV9 TGTGCCAGCAGCGTTGCTCAGGGCCTCACAGATACGCAGTATTTT CASSVAQGLTDTQYF
TRBD2 . TRBJ2-3 TRBV12-5 TGTGCTAGTGGGAATACCGGGACTAGAGATACGCAGTATTTT CASGNTGTRDTQYF
. . TRBJ2-2 TRBV4-1 TGCGCCAGCAGCGGGACCGAGCCCCTCCCCACCGGGGAGCTGTTTTTT CASSGTEPLPTGELFF
. . TRBJ2-3 TRBV5-1 TGCGCCAGCAGCTTGTATGGGGCAGATACGCAGTATTTT CASSLYGADTQYF
TRBD1 . TRBJ1-3 TRBV4-3 TGCGCCAGCAGCCCGGGACAGGGGTTAGGAAACACCATATATTTT CASSPGQGLGNTIYF
. . TRBJ1-1 TRBV21-1 TGTGCCAGCAGCATCGGACGGCTGAACACTGAAGCTTTCTTT CASSIGRLNTEAFF
. . TRBJ2-7 TRBV6-5 TGTGCCAGCAGACCTACAGGGGAGGGATACGAGCAGTACTTC CASRPTGEGYEQYF
. . TRBJ2-7 TRBV6-5 TGTGCCAGCAGCTTACAGGTTGAAGAGCTTTACGAGCAGTACTTC CASSLQVEELYEQYF